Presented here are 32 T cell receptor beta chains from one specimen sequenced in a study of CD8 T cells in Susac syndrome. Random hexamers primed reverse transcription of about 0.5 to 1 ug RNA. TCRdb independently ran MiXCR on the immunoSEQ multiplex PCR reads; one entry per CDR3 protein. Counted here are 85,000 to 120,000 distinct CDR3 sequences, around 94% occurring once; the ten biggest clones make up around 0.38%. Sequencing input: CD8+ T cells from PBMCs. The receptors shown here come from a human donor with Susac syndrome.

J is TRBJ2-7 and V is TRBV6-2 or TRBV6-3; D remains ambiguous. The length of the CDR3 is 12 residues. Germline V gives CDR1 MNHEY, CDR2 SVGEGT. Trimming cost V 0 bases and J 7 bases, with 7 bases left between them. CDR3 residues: CASSYSIVEQYF. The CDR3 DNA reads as TGTGCCAGCAGTTACTCGATAGTGGAGCAGTACTTC.

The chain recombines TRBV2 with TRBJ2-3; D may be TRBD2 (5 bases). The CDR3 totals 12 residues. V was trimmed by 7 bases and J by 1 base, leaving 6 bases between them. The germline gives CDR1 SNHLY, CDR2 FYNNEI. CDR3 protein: CASIGGTDTQYF. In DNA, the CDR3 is TGTGCCAGCATCGGGGGCACAGATACGCAGTATTTT.

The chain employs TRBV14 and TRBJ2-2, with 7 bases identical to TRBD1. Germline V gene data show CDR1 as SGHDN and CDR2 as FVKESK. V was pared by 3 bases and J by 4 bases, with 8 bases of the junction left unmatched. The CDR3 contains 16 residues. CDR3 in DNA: TGTGCCAGCAGCCACAGGGACAGCTGGTCCACCGGGGAGCTGTTTTTT. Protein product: CASSHRDSWSTGELFF.

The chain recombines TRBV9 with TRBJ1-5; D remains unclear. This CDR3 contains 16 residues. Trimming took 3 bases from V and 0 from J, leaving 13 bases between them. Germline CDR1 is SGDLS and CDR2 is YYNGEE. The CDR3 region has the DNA TGTGCCAGCAGCGCCGGACGGATTTATAGCAATCAGCCCCAGCATTTT. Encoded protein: CASSAGRIYSNQPQHF.

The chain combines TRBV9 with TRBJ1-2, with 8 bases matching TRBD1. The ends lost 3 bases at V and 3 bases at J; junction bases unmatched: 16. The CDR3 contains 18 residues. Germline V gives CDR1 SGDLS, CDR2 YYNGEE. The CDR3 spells CASSAADRAGGLDYGYTF. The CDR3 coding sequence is TGTGCCAGCAGCGCCGCGGATCGAGCAGGGGGCTTAGACTATGGCTACACCTTC.

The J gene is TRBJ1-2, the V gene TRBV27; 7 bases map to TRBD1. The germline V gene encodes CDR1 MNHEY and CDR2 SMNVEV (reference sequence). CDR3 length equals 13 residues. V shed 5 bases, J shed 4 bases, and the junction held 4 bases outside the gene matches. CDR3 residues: CASSPGQIYGYTF. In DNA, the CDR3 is TGTGCCAGCAGTCCGGGACAGATCTATGGCTACACCTTC.

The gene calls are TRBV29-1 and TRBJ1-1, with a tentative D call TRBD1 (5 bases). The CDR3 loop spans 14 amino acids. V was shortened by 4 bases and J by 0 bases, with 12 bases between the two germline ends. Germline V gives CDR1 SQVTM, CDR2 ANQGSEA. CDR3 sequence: CSVAGGDMNTEAFF. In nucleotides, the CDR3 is TGCAGCGTTGCCGGGGGTGATATGAACACTGAAGCTTTCTTT.

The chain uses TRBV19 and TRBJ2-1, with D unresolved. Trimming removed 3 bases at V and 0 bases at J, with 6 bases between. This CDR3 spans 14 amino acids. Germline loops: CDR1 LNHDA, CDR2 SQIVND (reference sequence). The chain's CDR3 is CASSIGSSYNEQFF. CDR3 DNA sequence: TGTGCCAGTAGTATTGGTAGCTCCTACAATGAGCAGTTCTTC.

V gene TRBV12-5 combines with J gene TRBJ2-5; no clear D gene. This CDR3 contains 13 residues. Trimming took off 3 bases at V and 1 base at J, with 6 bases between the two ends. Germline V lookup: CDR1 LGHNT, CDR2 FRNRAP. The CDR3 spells CASGFGPQETQYF. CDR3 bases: TGTGCTAGTGGTTTTGGGCCCCAAGAGACCCAGTACTTC.

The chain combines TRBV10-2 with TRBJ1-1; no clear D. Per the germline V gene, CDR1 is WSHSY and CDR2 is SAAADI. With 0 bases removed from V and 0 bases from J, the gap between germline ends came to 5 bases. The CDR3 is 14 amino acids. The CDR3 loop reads CASSESLMNTEAFF. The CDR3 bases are TGCGCCAGCAGTGAGTCTTTGATGAACACTGAAGCTTTCTTT.

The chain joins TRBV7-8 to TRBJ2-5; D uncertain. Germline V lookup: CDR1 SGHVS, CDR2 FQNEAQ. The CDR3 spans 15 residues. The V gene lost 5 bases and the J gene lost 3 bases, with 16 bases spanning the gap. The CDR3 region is CASSTPDLPEETQYF. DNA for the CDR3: TGTGCCAGCAGCACTCCGGACCTCCCGGAAGAGACCCAGTACTTC. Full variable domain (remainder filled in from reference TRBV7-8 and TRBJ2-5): GAGVSQSPRYKVAKRGQDVALRCDPISGHVSLFWYQQALGQGPEFLTYFQNEAQLDKSGLPSDRFFAERPEGSVSTLKIQRTQQEDSAVYLCASSTPDLPEETQYFGPGTRLLVL.

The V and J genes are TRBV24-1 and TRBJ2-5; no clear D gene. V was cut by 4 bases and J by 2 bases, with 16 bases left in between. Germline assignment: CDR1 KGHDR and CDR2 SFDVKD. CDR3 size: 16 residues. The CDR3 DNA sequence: TGTGCCACCAGTGACCCCGCACAATTAGTACAAGAGACCCAGTACTTC. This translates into CATSDPAQLVQETQYF.

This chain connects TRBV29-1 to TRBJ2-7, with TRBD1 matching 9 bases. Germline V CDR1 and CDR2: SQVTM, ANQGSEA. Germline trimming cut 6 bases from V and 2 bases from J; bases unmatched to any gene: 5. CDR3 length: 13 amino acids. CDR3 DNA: TGCAGCGTATACGGACAGGGGCCCTACGAGCAGTACTTC. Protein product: CSVYGQGPYEQYF.

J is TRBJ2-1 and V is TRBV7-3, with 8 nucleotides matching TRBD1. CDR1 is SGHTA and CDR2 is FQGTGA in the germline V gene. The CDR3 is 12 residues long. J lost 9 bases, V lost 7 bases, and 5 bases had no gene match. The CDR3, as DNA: TGTGCCAGCAACCAGGGGGCCGGTGAGCAGTTCTTC. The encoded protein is CASNQGAGEQFF.

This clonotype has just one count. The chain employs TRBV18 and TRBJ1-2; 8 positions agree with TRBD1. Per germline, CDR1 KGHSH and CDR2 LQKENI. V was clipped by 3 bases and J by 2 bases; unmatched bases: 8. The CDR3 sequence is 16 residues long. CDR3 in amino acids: CASSPVRGPFNYGYTF. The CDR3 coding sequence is TGTGCCAGCTCACCCGTCAGGGGGCCCTTCAACTATGGCTACACCTTC.

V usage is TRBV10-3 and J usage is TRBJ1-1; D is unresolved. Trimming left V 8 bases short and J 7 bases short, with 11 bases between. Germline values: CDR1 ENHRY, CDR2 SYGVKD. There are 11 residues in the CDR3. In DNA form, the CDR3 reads TGTGCCATCGCGGAAGGGAATGAAGCTTTCTTT. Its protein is CAIAEGNEAFF.

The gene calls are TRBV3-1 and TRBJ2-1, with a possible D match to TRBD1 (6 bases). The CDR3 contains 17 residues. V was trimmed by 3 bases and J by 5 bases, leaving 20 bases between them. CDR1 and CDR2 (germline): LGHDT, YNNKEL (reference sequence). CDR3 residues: CASSQSLGRTVNNEQFF. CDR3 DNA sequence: TGTGCCAGCAGCCAGTCCTTAGGCAGGACAGTGAACAATGAGCAGTTCTTC.

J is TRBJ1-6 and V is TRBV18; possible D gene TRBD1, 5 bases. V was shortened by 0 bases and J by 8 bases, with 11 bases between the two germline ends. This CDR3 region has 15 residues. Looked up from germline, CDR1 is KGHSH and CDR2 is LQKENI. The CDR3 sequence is CASSPPGVPHSPLHF. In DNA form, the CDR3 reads TGTGCCAGCTCACCACCGGGGGTCCCTCATTCACCCCTCCACTTT.

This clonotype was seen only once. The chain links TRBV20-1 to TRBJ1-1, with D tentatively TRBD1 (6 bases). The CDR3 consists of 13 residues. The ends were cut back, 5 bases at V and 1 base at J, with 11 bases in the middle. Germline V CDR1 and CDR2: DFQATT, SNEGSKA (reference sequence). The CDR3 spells CSALDRTNTEAFF. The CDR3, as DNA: TGCAGTGCTTTGGACAGAACGAACACTGAAGCTTTCTTT.

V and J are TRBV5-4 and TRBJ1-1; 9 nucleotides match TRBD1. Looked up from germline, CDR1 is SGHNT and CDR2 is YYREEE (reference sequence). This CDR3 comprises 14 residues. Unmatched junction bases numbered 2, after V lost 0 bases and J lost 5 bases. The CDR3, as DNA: TGTGCCAGCAGCTTGGAAGGGACAGGGACTGAAGCTTTCTTT. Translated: CASSLEGTGTEAFF.

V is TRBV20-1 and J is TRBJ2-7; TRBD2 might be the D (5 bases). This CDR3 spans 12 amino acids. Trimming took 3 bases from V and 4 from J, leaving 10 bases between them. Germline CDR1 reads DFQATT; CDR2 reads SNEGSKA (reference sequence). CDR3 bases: TGCAGTGCTAGGGAGCGGAGTTACGAGCAGTACTTC. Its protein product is CSARERSYEQYF.

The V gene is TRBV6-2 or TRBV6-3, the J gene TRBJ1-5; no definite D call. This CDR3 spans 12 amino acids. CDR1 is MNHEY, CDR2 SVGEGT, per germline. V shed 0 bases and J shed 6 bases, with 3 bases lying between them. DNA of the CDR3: TGTGCCAGCAGTTACTCGACTCAGCCCCAGCATTTT. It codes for CASSYSTQPQHF.

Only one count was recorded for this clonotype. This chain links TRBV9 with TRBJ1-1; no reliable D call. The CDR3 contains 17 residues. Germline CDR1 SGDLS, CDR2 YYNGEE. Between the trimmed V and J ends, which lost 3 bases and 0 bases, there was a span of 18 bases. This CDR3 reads CASSAGGPLSMNTEAFF. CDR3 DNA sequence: TGTGCCAGCAGCGCCGGCGGACCGCTCTCCATGAACACTGAAGCTTTCTTT.

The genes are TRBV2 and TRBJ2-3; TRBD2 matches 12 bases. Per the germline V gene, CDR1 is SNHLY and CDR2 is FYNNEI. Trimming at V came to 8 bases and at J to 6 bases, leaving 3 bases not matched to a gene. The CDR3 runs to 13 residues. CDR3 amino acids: CASPSGGADTQYF. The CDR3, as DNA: TGTGCCAGCCCTAGCGGGGGGGCGGATACGCAGTATTTT.

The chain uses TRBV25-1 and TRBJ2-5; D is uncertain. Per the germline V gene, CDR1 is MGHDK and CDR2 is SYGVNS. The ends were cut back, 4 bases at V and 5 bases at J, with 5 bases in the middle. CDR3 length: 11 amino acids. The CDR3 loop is CASSAEETQYF. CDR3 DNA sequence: TGTGCCAGCAGTGCCGAGGAGACCCAGTACTTC.

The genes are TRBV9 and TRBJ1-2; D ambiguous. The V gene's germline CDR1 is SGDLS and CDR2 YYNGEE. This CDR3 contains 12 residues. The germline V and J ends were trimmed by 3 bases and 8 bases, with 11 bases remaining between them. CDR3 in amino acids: CASSGDPAGYTF. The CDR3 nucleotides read TGTGCCAGCAGCGGAGACCCGGCGGGCTACACCTTC.

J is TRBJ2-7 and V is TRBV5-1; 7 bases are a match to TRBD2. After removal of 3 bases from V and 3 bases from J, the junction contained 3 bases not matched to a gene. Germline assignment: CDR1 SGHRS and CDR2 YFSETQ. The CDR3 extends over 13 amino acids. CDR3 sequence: CASSWGGDYEQYF. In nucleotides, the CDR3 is TGCGCCAGCAGCTGGGGAGGGGACTACGAGCAGTACTTC.

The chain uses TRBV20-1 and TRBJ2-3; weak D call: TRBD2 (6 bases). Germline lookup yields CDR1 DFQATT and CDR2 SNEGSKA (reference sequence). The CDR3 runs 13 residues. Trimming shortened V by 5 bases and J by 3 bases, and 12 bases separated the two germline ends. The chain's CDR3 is CSAPSGETDTQYF. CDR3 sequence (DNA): TGCAGTGCTCCGTCGGGGGAGACAGATACGCAGTATTTT.

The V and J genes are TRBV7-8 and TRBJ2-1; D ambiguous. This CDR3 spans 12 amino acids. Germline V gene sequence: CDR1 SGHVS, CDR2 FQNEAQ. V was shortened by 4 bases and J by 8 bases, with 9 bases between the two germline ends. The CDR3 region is CASSSPPHEQFF. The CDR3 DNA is TGTGCCAGCAGCTCCCCTCCCCATGAGCAGTTCTTC.

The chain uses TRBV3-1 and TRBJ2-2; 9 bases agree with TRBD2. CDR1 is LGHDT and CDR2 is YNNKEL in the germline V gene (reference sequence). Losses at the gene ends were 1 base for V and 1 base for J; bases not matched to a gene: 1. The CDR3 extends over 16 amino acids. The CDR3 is CASSQVAGENTGELFF. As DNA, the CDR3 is TGTGCCAGCAGCCAAGTAGCGGGGGAGAACACCGGGGAGCTGTTTTTT. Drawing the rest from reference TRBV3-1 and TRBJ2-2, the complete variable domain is DTAVSQTPKYLVTQMGNDKSIKCEQNLGHDTMYWYKQDSKKFLKIMFSYNNKELIINETVPNRFSPKSPDKAHLNLHINSLELGDSAVYFCASSQVAGENTGELFFGEGSRLTVL.

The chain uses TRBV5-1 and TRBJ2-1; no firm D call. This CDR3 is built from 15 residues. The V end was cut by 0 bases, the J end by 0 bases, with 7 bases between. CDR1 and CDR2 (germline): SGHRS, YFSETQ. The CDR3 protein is CASSLGWSSYNEQFF. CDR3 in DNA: TGCGCCAGCAGCTTGGGATGGAGCTCCTACAATGAGCAGTTCTTC.

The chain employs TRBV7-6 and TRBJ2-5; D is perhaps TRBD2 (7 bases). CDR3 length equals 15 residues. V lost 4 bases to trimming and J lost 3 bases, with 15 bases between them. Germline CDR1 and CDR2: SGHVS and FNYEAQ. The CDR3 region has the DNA TGTGCCAGCAGCTCCATGGCGGGGGCCAAAGAGACCCAGTACTTC. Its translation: CASSSMAGAKETQYF.